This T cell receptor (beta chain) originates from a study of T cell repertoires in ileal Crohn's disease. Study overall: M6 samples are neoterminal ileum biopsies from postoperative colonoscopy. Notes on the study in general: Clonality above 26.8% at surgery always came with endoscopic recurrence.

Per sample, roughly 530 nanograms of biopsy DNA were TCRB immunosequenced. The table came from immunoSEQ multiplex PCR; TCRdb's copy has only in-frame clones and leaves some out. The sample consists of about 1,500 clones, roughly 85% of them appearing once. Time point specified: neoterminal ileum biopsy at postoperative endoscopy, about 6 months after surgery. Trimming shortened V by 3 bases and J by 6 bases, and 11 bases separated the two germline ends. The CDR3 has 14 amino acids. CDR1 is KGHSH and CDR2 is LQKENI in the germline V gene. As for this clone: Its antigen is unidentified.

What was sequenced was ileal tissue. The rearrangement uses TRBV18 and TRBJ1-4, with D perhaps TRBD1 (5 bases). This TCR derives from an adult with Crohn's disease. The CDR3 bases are TGTGCCAGCTCACCCGGGACCGATTATGAAAAACTGTTTTTT. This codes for CASSPGTDYEKLFF.